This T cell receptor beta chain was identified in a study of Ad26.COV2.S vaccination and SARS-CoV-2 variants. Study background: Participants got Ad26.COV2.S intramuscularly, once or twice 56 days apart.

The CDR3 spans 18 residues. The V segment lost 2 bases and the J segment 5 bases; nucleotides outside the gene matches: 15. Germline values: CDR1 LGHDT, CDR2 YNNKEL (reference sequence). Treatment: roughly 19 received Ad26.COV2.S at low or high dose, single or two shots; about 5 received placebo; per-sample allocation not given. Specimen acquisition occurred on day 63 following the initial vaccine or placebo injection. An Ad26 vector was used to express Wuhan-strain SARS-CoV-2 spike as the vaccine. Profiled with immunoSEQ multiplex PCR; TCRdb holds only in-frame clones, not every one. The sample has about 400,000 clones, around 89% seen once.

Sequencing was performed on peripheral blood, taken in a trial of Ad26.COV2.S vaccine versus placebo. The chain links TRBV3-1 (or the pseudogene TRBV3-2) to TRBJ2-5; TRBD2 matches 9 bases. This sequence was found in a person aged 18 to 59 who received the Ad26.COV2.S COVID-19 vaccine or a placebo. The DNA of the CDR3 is TGTGCCAGCAGCCAAATGTCTAGCGGGATCTACAAGGGGGAGACCCAGTACTTC. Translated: CASSQMSSGIYKGETQYF.